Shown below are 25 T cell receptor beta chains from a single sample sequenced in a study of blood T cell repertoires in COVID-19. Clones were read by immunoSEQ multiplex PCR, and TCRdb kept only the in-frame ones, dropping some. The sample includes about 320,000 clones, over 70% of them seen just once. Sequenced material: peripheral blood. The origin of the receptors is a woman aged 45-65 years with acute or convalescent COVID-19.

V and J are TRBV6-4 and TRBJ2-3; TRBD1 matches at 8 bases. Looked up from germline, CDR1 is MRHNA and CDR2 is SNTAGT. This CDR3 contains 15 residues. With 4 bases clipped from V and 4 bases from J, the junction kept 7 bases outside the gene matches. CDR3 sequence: CASSGETGAPDTQYF. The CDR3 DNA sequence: TGTGCCAGCAGTGGGGAGACAGGGGCCCCAGATACGCAGTATTTT.

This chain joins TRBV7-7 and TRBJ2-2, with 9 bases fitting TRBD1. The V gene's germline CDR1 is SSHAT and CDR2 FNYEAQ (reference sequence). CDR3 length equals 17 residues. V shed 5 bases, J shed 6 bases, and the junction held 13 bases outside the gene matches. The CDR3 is CASSRQTGTGRAGELFF. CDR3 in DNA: TGTGCCAGCAGCCGACAAACTGGGACAGGGAGGGCCGGGGAGCTGTTTTTT.

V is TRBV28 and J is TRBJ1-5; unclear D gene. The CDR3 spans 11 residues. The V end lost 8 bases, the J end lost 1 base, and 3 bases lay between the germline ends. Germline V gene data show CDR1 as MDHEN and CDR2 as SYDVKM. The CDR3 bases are TGTGCCAGCCGGAGCAATCAGCCCCAGCATTTT. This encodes CASRSNQPQHF.

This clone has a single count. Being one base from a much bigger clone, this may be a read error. In DNA, the CDR3 is TGTGCCAGCAGCCGGGACAGGGATAATTCACCCCTCCACTTT. Translating gives CASSRDRDNSPLHF. The J gene is TRBJ1-6, the V gene TRBV6-6; TRBD1 aligns across 9 bases. This CDR3 contains 14 residues. The V segment lost 6 bases and the J segment 5 bases; nucleotides outside the gene matches: 2. Germline V gene data show CDR1 as MNHNY and CDR2 as SVGAGI (reference sequence).

The CDR3 bases are TGTGCCAGCAGTAAAACAGGGCACTCTGGAAACACCATATATTTT. It encodes CASSKTGHSGNTIYF. This chain links TRBV25-1 with TRBJ1-3; perhaps TRBD1 as D (6 bases). CDR1 is MGHDK, CDR2 SYGVNS, per germline. Between the trimmed V and J ends, which lost 5 bases and 0 bases, there was a span of 11 bases. This CDR3 has 15 residues.

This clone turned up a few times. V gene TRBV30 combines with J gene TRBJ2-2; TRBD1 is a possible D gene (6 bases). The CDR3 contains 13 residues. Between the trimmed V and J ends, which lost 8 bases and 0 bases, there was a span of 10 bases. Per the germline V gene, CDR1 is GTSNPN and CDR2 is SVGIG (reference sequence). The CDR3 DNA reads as TGTGCCGAAAGGGACACGAACACCGGGGAGCTGTTTTTT. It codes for CAERDTNTGELFF.

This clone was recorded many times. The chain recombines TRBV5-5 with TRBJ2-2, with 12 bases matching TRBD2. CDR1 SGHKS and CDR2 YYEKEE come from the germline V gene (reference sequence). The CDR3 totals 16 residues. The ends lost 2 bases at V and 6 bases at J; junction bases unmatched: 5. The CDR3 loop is CASSFGLAGLSGELFF. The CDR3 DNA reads TGTGCCAGCAGCTTCGGACTAGCGGGGTTATCCGGGGAGCTGTTTTTT.

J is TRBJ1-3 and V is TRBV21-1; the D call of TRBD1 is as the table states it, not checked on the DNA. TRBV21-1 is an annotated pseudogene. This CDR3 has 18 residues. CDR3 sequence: CASSKNVRDTRSGNTIYF. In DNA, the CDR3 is TGTGCCAGCAGCAAAAATGTTAGGGACACCCGCTCTGGAAACACCATATATTTT.

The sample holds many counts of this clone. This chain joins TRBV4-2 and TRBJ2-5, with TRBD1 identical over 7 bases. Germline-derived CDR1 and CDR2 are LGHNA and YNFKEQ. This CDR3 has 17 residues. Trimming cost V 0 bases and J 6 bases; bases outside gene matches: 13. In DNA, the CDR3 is TGTGCCAGCAGCCAAGATGCAGGGGGACAGAATTGGCAGACCCAGTACTTC. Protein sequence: CASSQDAGGQNWQTQYF.

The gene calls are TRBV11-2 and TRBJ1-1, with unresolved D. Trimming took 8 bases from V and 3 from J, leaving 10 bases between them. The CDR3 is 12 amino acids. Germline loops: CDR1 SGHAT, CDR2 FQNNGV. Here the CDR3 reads CASEYYDTEAFF. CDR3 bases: TGTGCCAGCGAGTACTACGACACTGAAGCTTTCTTT. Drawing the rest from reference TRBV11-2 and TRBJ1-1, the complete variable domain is EAGVAQSPRYKIIEKRQSVAFWCNPISGHATLYWYQQILGQGPKLLIQFQNNGVVDDSQLPKDRFSAERLKGVDSTLKIQPAKLEDSAVYLCASEYYDTEAFFGQGTRLTVV.

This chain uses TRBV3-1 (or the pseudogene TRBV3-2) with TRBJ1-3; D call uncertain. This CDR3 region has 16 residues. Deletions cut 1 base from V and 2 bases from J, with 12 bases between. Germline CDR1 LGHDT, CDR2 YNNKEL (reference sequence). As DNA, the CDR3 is TGTGCCAGCAGCCAAGCCGCGGGATTGCCTGGAAACACCATATATTTT. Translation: CASSQAAGLPGNTIYF.

In DNA, the CDR3 is TGTGCTAGTGGTTTGGCTCTCAGGGGGGAGCCCCAGCATTTT. Its translation: CASGLALRGEPQHF. V gene TRBV12-5 combines with J gene TRBJ1-5; 7 bases are shared with TRBD1. The CDR3 is made up of 14 amino acids. The V gene's germline CDR1 is LGHNT and CDR2 FRNRAP. J gave up 8 bases and V 1 base, and 5 bases lay outside the gene matches.

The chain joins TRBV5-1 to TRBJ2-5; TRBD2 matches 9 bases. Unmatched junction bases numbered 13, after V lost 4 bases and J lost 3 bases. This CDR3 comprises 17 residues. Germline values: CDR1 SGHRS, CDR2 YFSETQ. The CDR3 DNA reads TGCGCCAGCAGCCTGCACCTCCTAGCGGGGAGGGAAGAGACCCAGTACTTC. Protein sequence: CASSLHLLAGREETQYF.

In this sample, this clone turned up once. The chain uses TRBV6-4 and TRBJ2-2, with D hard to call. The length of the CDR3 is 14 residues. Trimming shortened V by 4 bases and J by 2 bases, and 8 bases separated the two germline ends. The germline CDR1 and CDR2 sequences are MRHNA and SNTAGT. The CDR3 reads CASSAQFNTGELFF. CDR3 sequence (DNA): TGTGCCAGCAGTGCACAGTTTAACACCGGGGAGCTGTTTTTT.

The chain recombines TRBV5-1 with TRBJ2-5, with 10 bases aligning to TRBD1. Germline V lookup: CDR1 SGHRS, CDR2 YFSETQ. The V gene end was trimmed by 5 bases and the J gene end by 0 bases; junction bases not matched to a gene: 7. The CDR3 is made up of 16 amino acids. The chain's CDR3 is CASSLRGQGYQETQYF. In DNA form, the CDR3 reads TGCGCCAGCAGTTTGAGGGGACAGGGGTACCAAGAGACCCAGTACTTC.

CDR3 amino acids: CASGRTSHPETQYF. DNA of the CDR3: TGTGCCAGCGGGAGGACCTCACACCCGGAGACCCAGTACTTC. V usage is TRBV3-1 (or the pseudogene TRBV3-2) and J usage is TRBJ2-5, with a weak D call TRBD2 (6 bases). CDR1 and CDR2 from the germline V gene are LGHDT and YNNKEL (reference sequence). Deletions cut 8 bases from V and 5 bases from J, with 18 bases between. CDR3 length: 14 amino acids.

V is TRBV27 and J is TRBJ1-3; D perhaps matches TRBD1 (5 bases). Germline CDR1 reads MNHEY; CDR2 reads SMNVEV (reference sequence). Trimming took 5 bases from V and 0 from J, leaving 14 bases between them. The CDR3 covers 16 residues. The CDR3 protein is CASSPSDTFSGNTIYF. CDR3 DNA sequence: TGTGCCAGCAGTCCCTCGGACACCTTCTCTGGAAACACCATATATTTT.

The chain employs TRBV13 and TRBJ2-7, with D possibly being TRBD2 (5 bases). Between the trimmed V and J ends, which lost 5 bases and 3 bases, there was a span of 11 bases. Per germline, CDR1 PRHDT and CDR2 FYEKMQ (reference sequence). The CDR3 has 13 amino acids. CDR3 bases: TGTGCCAGCAGCCTTGGACGGGGCTACGAGCAGTACGTC. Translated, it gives CASSLGRGYEQYV.

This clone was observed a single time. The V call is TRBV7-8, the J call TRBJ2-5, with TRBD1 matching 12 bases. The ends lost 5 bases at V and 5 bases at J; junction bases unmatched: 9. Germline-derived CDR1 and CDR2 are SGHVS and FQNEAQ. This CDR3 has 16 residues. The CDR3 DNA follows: TGTGCCAGCAGCCCTGGGGGACAGGGGGCCGGGGAGACCCAGTACTTC. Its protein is CASSPGGQGAGETQYF.

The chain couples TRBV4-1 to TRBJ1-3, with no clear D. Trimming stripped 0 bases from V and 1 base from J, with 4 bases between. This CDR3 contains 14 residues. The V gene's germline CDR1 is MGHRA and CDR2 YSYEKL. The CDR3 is CASSQESSGNTIYF. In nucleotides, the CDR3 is TGCGCCAGCAGCCAAGAGTCTTCTGGAAACACCATATATTTT.

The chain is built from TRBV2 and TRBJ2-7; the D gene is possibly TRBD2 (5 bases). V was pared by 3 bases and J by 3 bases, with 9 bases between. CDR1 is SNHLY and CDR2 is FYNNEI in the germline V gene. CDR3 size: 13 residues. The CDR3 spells CASSELRDYEQYF. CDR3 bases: TGTGCCAGCAGTGAGTTGAGGGACTACGAGCAGTACTTC.

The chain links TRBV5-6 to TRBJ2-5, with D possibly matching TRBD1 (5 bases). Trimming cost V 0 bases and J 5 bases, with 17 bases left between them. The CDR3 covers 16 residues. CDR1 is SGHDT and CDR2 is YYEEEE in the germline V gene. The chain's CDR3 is CASSLEGSGSVETQYF. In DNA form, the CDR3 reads TGTGCCAGCAGCTTGGAAGGGTCAGGGTCGGTGGAGACCCAGTACTTC. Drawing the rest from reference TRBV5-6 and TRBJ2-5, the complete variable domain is DAGVTQSPTHLIKTRGQQVTLRCSPKSGHDTVSWYQQALGQGPQFIFQYYEEEERQRGNFPDRFSGHQFPNYSSELNVNALLLGDSALYLCASSLEGSGSVETQYFGPGTRLLVL.

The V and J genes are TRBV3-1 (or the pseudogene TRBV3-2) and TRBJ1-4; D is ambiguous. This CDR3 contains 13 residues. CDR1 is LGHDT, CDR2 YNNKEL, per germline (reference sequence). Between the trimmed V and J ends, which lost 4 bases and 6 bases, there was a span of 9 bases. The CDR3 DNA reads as TGTGCCAGCAGCCTCCTCTTCGATGAAAAACTGTTTTTT. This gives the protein CASSLLFDEKLFF.

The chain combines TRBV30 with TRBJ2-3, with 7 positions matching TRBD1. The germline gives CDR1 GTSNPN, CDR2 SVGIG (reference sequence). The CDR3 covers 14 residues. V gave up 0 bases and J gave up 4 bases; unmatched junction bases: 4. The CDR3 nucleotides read TGTGCCTGGAGTGTAGACAGGGCGGCAGATACGCAGTATTTT. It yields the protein CAWSVDRAADTQYF.

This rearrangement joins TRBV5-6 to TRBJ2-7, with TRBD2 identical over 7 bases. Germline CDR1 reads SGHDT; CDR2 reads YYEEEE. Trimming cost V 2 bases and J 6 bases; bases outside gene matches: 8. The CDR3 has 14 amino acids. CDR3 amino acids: CASSFQAGEGEQYF. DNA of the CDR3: TGTGCCAGCAGCTTCCAGGCGGGAGAGGGCGAGCAGTACTTC.